This TCR beta chain was obtained from a study of blood T cells in healthy people across ages. Study-level points and caveats: Leaving the PBMCs unsorted stopped any conclusive comparison of naive versus antigen-experienced cells.

Germline lookup yields CDR1 MDHEN and CDR2 SYDVKM. This CDR3 is built from 18 residues. The J segment lost 0 bases and the V segment lost 3 bases, leaving 7 bases of the junction unmatched. A second about 6 to 12 cycle PCR used barcoded and J-beta primers. One entry per CDR3 protein results from TCRdb running MiXCR on the 5' RACE reads. Counted here are about 1.6 million distinct CDR3 sequences, about 31% occurring once; the ten biggest clones make up over 9%. The donors, healthy Caucasians from Russia, were aged about 6 to 95. Each sample used at least 6 million PBMCs. About this clonotype itself: Its antigen remains unidentified.

This chain uses TRBV28 with TRBJ2-6; 8 bases match TRBD1. The clonotype comes from a woman aged 25 to 39 in good health. Sequencing was performed on blood. CDR3 loop: CASSLQGALSSGANVLTF. CDR3 sequence (DNA): TGTGCCAGCAGTTTGCAGGGGGCCCTAAGCTCTGGGGCCAACGTCCTGACTTTC.